This T cell receptor (beta chain) was identified in a study of post-analysis software for immune sequencing data (dated by TCRdb to about 2015). Some background on the complete study: Relapsing-remitting, secondary progressive and progressive-relapsing multiple sclerosis were recorded as disease courses, and subtype annotation was lacking for some patients. The multiple sclerosis patient repertoires were compared with 11 previously published healthy control repertoires from donors aged roughly 6 to 27 years. A subset of samples was prepared in parallel using single-end sample barcoding, then pooled and co-amplified after Illumina adapter ligation.

To demonstrate the VDJtools post-analysis software, the study profiled TCR beta repertoires from the peripheral blood of about a dozen young patients with multiple sclerosis. The multiple sclerosis patients were children and adolescents between roughly 6 and 16 years of age. Study-level results and caveats: The multiple sclerosis patient group was slightly younger than the control group. Multiple sclerosis patients had significantly lower normalized Chao1 diversity than controls, a result that suggests substantial peripheral T-cell clonal expansion. Direct clustering with F measure revealed strong co-clustering of samples prepared in the same batch, which led to a batch-effect correction. About five TRBV segments, including TRBV5-6, TRBV5-1 and TRBV20-1, were significantly more frequent in patients than controls.

The library was built by means of PCR. Reads for this sample came from an Illumina HiSeq 2500. To reduce PCR and sequencing biases, unique molecular identifiers were incorporated into the TCR beta cDNA libraries. About 0.5 million cDNA molecules were obtained for every 1 to 10 million input T cells, so each molecule roughly corresponded to one T cell. The patient libraries were prepared and sequenced with the same protocol used for the earlier healthy control dataset. Samples belonging to the same batch were prepared together, multiplexed and sequenced on a shared HiSeq lane. From the authors' description of their analysis: MIGEC handled the raw barcoded reads, throwing out single-read molecular identifier groups before consensus assembly and CDR3 extraction. Clonotype tables were post-analysed with VDJtools, and diversity was normalized by down-sampling all datasets to the smallest sample size. To correct batch-related cross-sample contamination, repertoire overlap clustering matched CDR3 amino acid sequences but not nucleotide sequences. The raw public data were reprocessed by TCRdb itself: fastp quality trimming at Q25, MiXCR clonotype calling, in-frame beta chains only. CDR3 protein duplicates are merged, each entry listing the most common genes and DNA. The V and J calls shown here were made by TCRdb, not taken from the authors' results. The table for this sample lists about 170,000 distinct CDR3 sequences; approximately 31% of them were counted only once. The ten largest clonotypes hold 1.5% of the sample.

This clonotype has more than one count but fewer than ten. It has no known antigen specificity. No base quality information exists; no much larger clone differs at one position. Trimming costs V 6 bases and J 6 bases, and their ends lie 6 bases apart. The CDR3 holds 11 amino acids from the cysteine to the phenylalanine. Solely the CDR3 DNA is kept, with 33 bases framed from the first base. Per the germline V gene, KGHSH is the CDR1 and LQKENI is the CDR2. The sequenced sample consisted of blood. The receptor's source is a girl aged 5 to 17 with multiple sclerosis. This receptor chain uses TRBV18 and TRBJ2-1; the D gene assignment is ambiguous. The DNA sequence follows: TGTGCCAGCTCCGTAGGCAATGAGCAGTTCTTC. Its product reads: CASSVGNEQFF.